Listed below are T cell receptor beta chains from one sample, sequenced in a study of neurological immune-mediated disorders. TCRdb re-derived calls from the 5' RACE reads in MiXCR, one entry per CDR3 protein. Found here are about 78,000 distinct CDR3 sequences, 5% to 5.5% of them singletons; the top ten hold roughly 2.4%. Sequencing was performed on PBMCs. All receptors come from a woman younger than 45 with multiple sclerosis. CDR3s include the opening cysteine and the closing phenylalanine or tryptophan. The order of the fields is D gene, J gene, clone size, V gene, CDR3 DNA, CDR3 protein. The D gene is left open where the match is weak. Expanded clones are given a class, and other clones once, few, many or no size at all.

D gene: .; J gene: TRBJ2-2; clone size: few; V gene: TRBV7-2; CDR3 DNA: TGTGCCAGCAGCCCGCGTCACGCGAACACCGGGGAGCTGTTTTTT; CDR3 protein: CASSPRHANTGELFF
D gene: .; J gene: TRBJ2-2; clone size: many; V gene: TRBV5-1; CDR3 DNA: TGCGCCAGCAGTCGCTACACCGGGGAGCTGTTTTTT; CDR3 protein: CASSRYTGELFF
D gene: TRBD1; J gene: TRBJ2-6; clone size: many; V gene: TRBV18; CDR3 DNA: TGTGCCAGCTCACGGTGGGGACAGGCGACTGGGGCCAACGTCCTGACTTTC; CDR3 protein: CASSRWGQATGANVLTF
D gene: TRBD2; J gene: TRBJ2-7; clone size: .; V gene: TRBV12-3/TRBV12-4; CDR3 DNA: TGTGCCAGCAGTCCCCCAACTAGCGGGAGCCTCCTAAGGCAGTACTTC; CDR3 protein: CASSPPTSGSLLRQYF
D gene: TRBD1; J gene: TRBJ1-5; clone size: .; V gene: TRBV20-1; CDR3 DNA: TGCAGTGCACCTCAGGGGGTTGGCAATCAGCCCCAGCATTTT; CDR3 protein: CSAPQGVGNQPQHF
D gene: TRBD1; J gene: TRBJ2-7; clone size: many; V gene: TRBV7-2; CDR3 DNA: TGTGCCAGCAGCCCCCCGGACAGGGGCTACGAGCAGTACTTC; CDR3 protein: CASSPPDRGYEQYF
D gene: TRBD2; J gene: TRBJ2-5; clone size: many; V gene: TRBV20-1; CDR3 DNA: TGCAGTGCTAGTGGAACCAATTTAGCGGGGGATAACTGGAAGACCCAGTACTTC; CDR3 protein: CSASGTNLAGDNWKTQYF
D gene: TRBD2; J gene: TRBJ2-3; clone size: many; V gene: TRBV5-1; CDR3 DNA: TGCGCCAGCAGCTTGGCAACTAGCGGGAGCACAGATACGCAGTATTTT; CDR3 protein: CASSLATSGSTDTQYF
D gene: .; J gene: TRBJ2-5; clone size: few; V gene: TRBV5-1; CDR3 DNA: TGCGACAGCAGCTTGGAGGGAGAGACCCAGTACTTC; CDR3 protein: CDSSLEGETQYF
D gene: .; J gene: TRBJ2-5; clone size: .; V gene: TRBV28; CDR3 DNA: TGTGCCAGCAGTTTATCCCGGCCAGGGGAGGAGTACTTC; CDR3 protein: CASSLSRPGEEYF
D gene: .; J gene: TRBJ1-6; clone size: .; V gene: TRBV28; CDR3 DNA: TGTGCCAGTTCAGAAGGCACCTATAATTCACCCCTCCACTTT; CDR3 protein: CASSEGTYNSPLHF
D gene: TRBD2; J gene: TRBJ2-1; clone size: many; V gene: TRBV20-1; CDR3 DNA: TGCAGTGCTAGGGGACTAGCGGAGTACAATGAGCAGTTCTTC; CDR3 protein: CSARGLAEYNEQFF
D gene: TRBD1; J gene: TRBJ1-5; clone size: few; V gene: TRBV20-1; CDR3 DNA: TGCAGTGCTACGGGGACAGGGGGCGAGCAGCCCCAGCATTTT; CDR3 protein: CSATGTGGEQPQHF
D gene: .; J gene: TRBJ1-6; clone size: .; V gene: TRBV20-1; CDR3 DNA: TGCAGTGCTAGACTTAGAGGGGGGAATTCACCCCTCCACTTT; CDR3 protein: CSARLRGGNSPLHF
D gene: .; J gene: TRBJ2-3; clone size: few; V gene: TRBV29-1; CDR3 DNA: TGCAGCGTTGTACAAAGCACAGATACGCAGTATTTT; CDR3 protein: CSVVQSTDTQYF
D gene: TRBD1; J gene: TRBJ2-1; clone size: many; V gene: TRBV20-1; CDR3 DNA: TGCAGTGCTCGCAAACAGGGGGGCAATGAGCAGTTCTTC; CDR3 protein: CSARKQGGNEQFF
D gene: .; J gene: TRBJ2-5; clone size: .; V gene: TRBV12-3/TRBV12-4; CDR3 DNA: TGTGCCAGCAGCCAGGGGACTTTGGGGGATTGGGAGACCCAGTACTTC; CDR3 protein: CASSQGTLGDWETQYF
D gene: TRBD2; J gene: TRBJ2-2; clone size: many; V gene: TRBV18; CDR3 DNA: TGTGCCAGCTCACCAGAGCGGGGGGACACCGGGGAGCTGTTTTTT; CDR3 protein: CASSPERGDTGELFF
D gene: TRBD1; J gene: TRBJ1-4; clone size: many; V gene: TRBV4-1; CDR3 DNA: TGCGCCAGCAGCCAATTTGACGCCGGGACAGCCTATGAAAAACTGTTTTTT; CDR3 protein: CASSQFDAGTAYEKLFF
D gene: .; J gene: TRBJ2-6; clone size: many; V gene: TRBV5-1; CDR3 DNA: TGCGCCAGCAGTCCACAGGGAAGCTCTGGGGCCAACGTCCTGACTTTC; CDR3 protein: CASSPQGSSGANVLTF
D gene: .; J gene: TRBJ2-3; clone size: many; V gene: TRBV29-1; CDR3 DNA: TGCAGCGCGGGCCCCGACGGAGATACGCAGTATTTT; CDR3 protein: CSAGPDGDTQYF
D gene: TRBD1; J gene: TRBJ2-3; clone size: many; V gene: TRBV5-1; CDR3 DNA: TGCGCCAGCAGCTCAGGGACAGGGGGAAGGACAGATACGCAGTATTTT; CDR3 protein: CASSSGTGGRTDTQYF
D gene: TRBD2; J gene: TRBJ2-1; clone size: many; V gene: TRBV20-1; CDR3 DNA: TGCAGTGCTAGAGATTTAGCGGGAGGCGATGAGCAGTTCTTC; CDR3 protein: CSARDLAGGDEQFF
D gene: .; J gene: TRBJ1-5; clone size: few; V gene: TRBV3-1; CDR3 DNA: TGTGCCAGCAGCCGAGCAAGAGATCAGCCCCAGCATTTT; CDR3 protein: CASSRARDQPQHF
D gene: .; J gene: TRBJ2-6; clone size: many; V gene: TRBV5-1; CDR3 DNA: TGCGCCAGCAGCTTGGAGGAGATCTCTGGGGCCAACGTCCTGACTTTC; CDR3 protein: CASSLEEISGANVLTF
D gene: TRBD2; J gene: TRBJ2-2; clone size: many; V gene: TRBV5-1; CDR3 DNA: TGCGCCAGCAGGTTTAGCGGGGCGAACACCGGGGAGCTGTTTTTT; CDR3 protein: CASRFSGANTGELFF
D gene: TRBD2; J gene: TRBJ2-3; clone size: few; V gene: TRBV5-1; CDR3 DNA: TGCGCCAGCAGCTTGAGCACCGGGACTAGTCGGGATACGCAGTATTTT; CDR3 protein: CASSLSTGTSRDTQYF
D gene: TRBD2; J gene: TRBJ2-5; clone size: few; V gene: TRBV7-2; CDR3 DNA: TGTGCCATCACACGACTAGCGGGGGGGCGAGAGACCCAGTACTTC; CDR3 protein: CAITRLAGGRETQYF
D gene: TRBD2; J gene: TRBJ2-7; clone size: many; V gene: TRBV5-1; CDR3 DNA: TGCGCCAGCAGCGTGGGGGGGTCGGGCTACGAGCAGTACTTC; CDR3 protein: CASSVGGSGYEQYF
D gene: TRBD2; J gene: TRBJ2-2; clone size: many; V gene: TRBV12-3/TRBV12-4; CDR3 DNA: TGTGCCAGCAGTTTACGACCCTTTCTAGCGGGGGGGCAAGGAAACACCGGGGAGCTGTTTTTT; CDR3 protein: CASSLRPFLAGGQGNTGELFF
D gene: TRBD1; J gene: TRBJ1-2; clone size: many; V gene: TRBV4-1; CDR3 DNA: TGCGCCAGCAGCCCTAACGTGGGACAGGGGATCCGGGGCTACACCTTC; CDR3 protein: CASSPNVGQGIRGYTF
D gene: .; J gene: TRBJ2-5; clone size: .; V gene: TRBV20-1; CDR3 DNA: TGCAGTGCTACTCGACAAGAGACCCAGTACTTC; CDR3 protein: CSATRQETQYF
D gene: .; J gene: TRBJ2-1; clone size: many; V gene: TRBV12-3/TRBV12-4; CDR3 DNA: TGTGCCAGCAATTCGCGGCCCGGGCCCGTTCGCTACAATGAGCAGTTCTTC; CDR3 protein: CASNSRPGPVRYNEQFF
D gene: .; J gene: TRBJ2-1; clone size: many; V gene: TRBV4-1; CDR3 DNA: TGCGCCAGCAGCCAAGAGCGGGACGGATACAATGAGCAGTTCTTC; CDR3 protein: CASSQERDGYNEQFF
D gene: .; J gene: TRBJ2-3; clone size: many; V gene: TRBV12-3/TRBV12-4; CDR3 DNA: TGTGCCAGCAGTTTTACACAGGAAAGCACAGATACGCAGTATTTT; CDR3 protein: CASSFTQESTDTQYF
D gene: .; J gene: TRBJ1-3; clone size: few; V gene: TRBV12-3/TRBV12-4; CDR3 DNA: TGTGCCAGCAGTTTGACCTCTGGAAAAGCCATATATTTT; CDR3 protein: CASSLTSGKAIYF
D gene: .; J gene: TRBJ1-3; clone size: many; V gene: TRBV20-1; CDR3 DNA: TGCAGTGCTAAAGGGATTTCTGGAAACACCATATATTTT; CDR3 protein: CSAKGISGNTIYF
D gene: .; J gene: TRBJ2-1; clone size: medium-sized; V gene: TRBV20-1; CDR3 DNA: TGCAGTGCTAGAGTAGAAGAGGCGTCTGAGCAGTTCTTC; CDR3 protein: CSARVEEASEQFF
D gene: .; J gene: TRBJ2-3; clone size: many; V gene: TRBV7-3; CDR3 DNA: TGTGCCAGCAGCTTAGGGACCGGAGATACGCAGTATTTT; CDR3 protein: CASSLGTGDTQYF
D gene: TRBD1; J gene: TRBJ1-2; clone size: many; V gene: TRBV20-1; CDR3 DNA: TGCAGTGCTAGAGGGGACAGGGAATATCAGGGCTACACCTTC; CDR3 protein: CSARGDREYQGYTF
D gene: .; J gene: TRBJ2-6; clone size: many; V gene: TRBV21-1; CDR3 DNA: TGTGCCGCAGCCGGCCCTTCTGGGGCCAACGTCCTGACTTTC; CDR3 protein: CAAAGPSGANVLTF
D gene: .; J gene: TRBJ2-2; clone size: many; V gene: TRBV5-1; CDR3 DNA: TGCGCCAGCAGCTTGGCAGGCACCGGGGAGCTGTTTTTT; CDR3 protein: CASSLAGTGELFF
D gene: .; J gene: TRBJ2-5; clone size: many; V gene: TRBV28; CDR3 DNA: TGTGCCAGCAGTTTCTATGACAGGCGGGAGACCCAGTACTTC; CDR3 protein: CASSFYDRRETQYF
D gene: TRBD1; J gene: TRBJ2-2; clone size: many; V gene: TRBV24-1; CDR3 DNA: TGTGCCACCAGTGACCCCGGACAGGGAGACACCGGGGAGCTGTTTTTT; CDR3 protein: CATSDPGQGDTGELFF
D gene: .; J gene: TRBJ2-1; clone size: many; V gene: TRBV20-1; CDR3 DNA: TGCAGTGCTACCGACAGGGTCCGGGGGAATGAGCAGTTCTTC; CDR3 protein: CSATDRVRGNEQFF
D gene: TRBD1; J gene: TRBJ1-4; clone size: many; V gene: TRBV27; CDR3 DNA: TGTGCCAGCAGTTTACCCTCCATAACAGGGGCCCCAGGGAAACTGTTTTTT; CDR3 protein: CASSLPSITGAPGKLFF
D gene: .; J gene: TRBJ2-2; clone size: few; V gene: TRBV6-5; CDR3 DNA: TGTGCCAGCAGTTACTCGTCGGGGGGCGACACCGGGGAGCTGTTTTTT; CDR3 protein: CASSYSSGGDTGELFF
D gene: .; J gene: TRBJ2-2; clone size: many; V gene: TRBV9; CDR3 DNA: TGTGCCAGCAGCGTAGGGGCAGGCCAAAACACCGGGGAGCTGTTTTTT; CDR3 protein: CASSVGAGQNTGELFF
D gene: .; J gene: TRBJ2-1; clone size: .; V gene: TRBV20-1; CDR3 DNA: TGCAGTGCTAGACGGGGGAACTACAATGAGCAGTTCTTC; CDR3 protein: CSARRGNYNEQFF
D gene: TRBD2; J gene: TRBJ2-1; clone size: .; V gene: TRBV5-1; CDR3 DNA: TGCGCCAGCAGCGGGGTAGCTAGCGGGAGCACCTACAATGAGCAGTTCTTC; CDR3 protein: CASSGVASGSTYNEQFF
D gene: TRBD2; J gene: TRBJ2-1; clone size: .; V gene: TRBV12-3/TRBV12-4; CDR3 DNA: TGTGCCAGCAGTCAACCGGGACTAGCTGGTGAGCAGTTCTTC; CDR3 protein: CASSQPGLAGEQFF
D gene: .; J gene: TRBJ1-1; clone size: many; V gene: TRBV29-1; CDR3 DNA: TGCAGCGTTGAAGTGAGTCAGGGGAACACTGAAGCTTTCTTT; CDR3 protein: CSVEVSQGNTEAFF
D gene: TRBD1; J gene: TRBJ1-1; clone size: many; V gene: TRBV5-5; CDR3 DNA: TGTGCCAACAGCTCACAGGGGATCGAGAACACTGAAGCTTTCTTT; CDR3 protein: CANSSQGIENTEAFF
D gene: TRBD1; J gene: TRBJ2-5; clone size: many; V gene: TRBV6-5; CDR3 DNA: TGTGCCAGCAGTTACTCGGGGGGACAGGGGGCCCCGGCCCAGTACTTC; CDR3 protein: CASSYSGGQGAPAQYF